The 16 T cell receptor beta chains presented below share a single source sample, sequenced in a study of cytomegalovirus exposure and HLA in healthy donors. The PCR ran on 60 Vbeta and 13 Jbeta primers. Produced via immunoSEQ multiplex PCR; TCRdb's table is partial and in-frame only. The data hold some 120,000 clones, with roughly 80% observed a single time. Sequenced material: PBMCs. These receptors originate from a middle-aged man in good health and CMV-seronegative.

This rearrangement joins TRBV2 to TRBJ1-1; TRBD1 matches at 7 bases. V was clipped by 6 bases and J by 8 bases; unmatched bases: 15. This CDR3 comprises 15 residues. Germline CDR1 SNHLY, CDR2 FYNNEI. Here the CDR3 reads CASSPIRQTGKEAFF. CDR3 coding DNA: TGTGCCAGCAGCCCCATCCGTCAGACAGGGAAAGAAGCTTTCTTT. The whole variable domain, remainder taken from reference TRBV2 and TRBJ1-1, is EPEVTQTPSHQVTQMGQEVILRCVPISNHLYFYWYRQILGQKVEFLVSFYNNEISEKSEIFDDQFSVERPDGSNFTLKIRSTKLEDSAMYFCASSPIRQTGKEAFFGQGTRLTVV.

This rearrangement joins TRBV5-1 to TRBJ1-2; D not resolved. Germline CDR1 reads SGHRS; CDR2 reads YFSETQ. V was pared by 4 bases and J by 4 bases, with 17 bases between. There are 15 residues in the CDR3. This CDR3 is CASSPGKDGTYGYTF. DNA for the CDR3: TGCGCCAGCAGCCCGGGGAAGGACGGTACCTATGGCTACACCTTC.

The genes are TRBV28 and TRBJ1-2; 9 bases map to TRBD1. The germline CDR1 and CDR2 sequences are MDHEN and SYDVKM. This CDR3 has 14 residues. J lost 6 bases, V lost 6 bases, and 8 bases had no gene match. In DNA, the CDR3 is TGTGCCAGCAGCCGGGACAGGGAGAGAGATGGCTACACCTTC. Its protein is CASSRDRERDGYTF.

The V gene is TRBV2, the J gene TRBJ1-5; TRBD1 aligns across 8 bases. J gave up 9 bases and V 6 bases, and 10 bases lay outside the gene matches. CDR3 length: 14 amino acids. The germline CDR1 and CDR2 sequences are SNHLY and FYNNEI. In DNA form, the CDR3 reads TGTGCCAGCAGGCCGGGGACAGGCCGATGGCCCCAGCATTTT. It is translated as CASRPGTGRWPQHF.

V gene TRBV5-6 combines with J gene TRBJ2-7; 9 bases map to TRBD1. Trimming cost V 0 bases and J 4 bases; bases outside gene matches: 8. Germline assignment: CDR1 SGHDT and CDR2 YYEEEE. The CDR3 sequence is 16 residues long. CDR3 residues: CASSLGGQGLLYEQYF. The CDR3 DNA follows: TGTGCCAGCAGCTTGGGGGGACAGGGACTTTTATACGAGCAGTACTTC.

This rearrangement joins TRBV30 to TRBJ2-5, with 7 bases that match TRBD2. This CDR3 region has 14 residues. Trimming took 2 bases from V and 3 from J; bases not matched to a gene: 6. The germline V gene has CDR1 GTSNPN and CDR2 SVGIG (reference sequence). DNA of the CDR3: TGTGCCTGGAGTAGAGCGGGGATTGAAGAGACCCAGTACTTC. Protein: CAWSRAGIEETQYF.

This clone showed up just a few times. This chain joins TRBV28 and TRBJ2-5; 8 bases fit TRBD2. CDR1 MDHEN and CDR2 SYDVKM come from the germline V gene. The CDR3 consists of 13 residues. Trimming at V came to 7 bases and at J to 0 bases, leaving 1 base not matched to a gene. The chain's CDR3 is CASNSGDQETQYF. CDR3 DNA sequence: TGTGCCAGCAATAGCGGGGACCAAGAGACCCAGTACTTC. The entire variable domain, with the rest obtained from reference TRBV28 and TRBJ2-5, is as follows: DVKVTQSSRYLVKRTGEKVFLECVQDMDHENMFWYRQDPGLGLRLIYFSYDVKMKEKGDIPEGYSVSREKKERFSLILESASTNQTSMYLCASNSGDQETQYFGPGTRLLVL.

The chain carries TRBV7-2 and TRBJ1-2; D is unclear. Trimming cost V 1 base and J 4 bases, with 7 bases left between them. Germline CDR1 SGHTA, CDR2 FQGNSA. The CDR3 is made up of 13 amino acids. For the CDR3, the DNA is TGTGCCAGCAGCTTAGGACTTTCCTATGGCTACACCTTC. Encoded protein: CASSLGLSYGYTF.

The chain combines TRBV5-6 with TRBJ2-7, with 11 bases identical to TRBD2. Germline V gives CDR1 SGHDT, CDR2 YYEEEE. This CDR3 comprises 14 residues. V shed 3 bases and J 6 bases; nucleotides not matched to a gene: 5. CDR3 DNA: TGTGCCAGCAGCTCTCTCCTAGCGGGAGGCGAGCAGTACTTC. Its translation: CASSSLLAGGEQYF.

Only one count was recorded for this clone. This chain connects TRBV4-2 to TRBJ2-2; perhaps TRBD2 as D (6 bases). V was cut by 0 bases and J by 8 bases, with 16 bases left in between. Germline loops: CDR1 LGHNA, CDR2 YNFKEQ. This CDR3 comprises 16 residues. CDR3: CASSQDRGLSYGELFF. As DNA, the CDR3 is TGTGCCAGCAGCCAAGATCGGGGACTTAGCTATGGGGAGCTGTTTTTT.

The gene calls are TRBV25-1 and TRBJ2-3; 8 nucleotides match TRBD1. Per germline, CDR1 MGHDK and CDR2 SYGVNS. The CDR3 length is 13 residues. V lost 8 bases, J lost 4 bases, and 5 bases stayed unmatched. CDR3 residues: CASLKTGADTQYF. CDR3 DNA sequence: TGTGCCAGCCTTAAGACAGGGGCAGATACGCAGTATTTT.

The chain uses TRBV5-4 and TRBJ2-5, with D perhaps TRBD1 (5 bases). V was trimmed by 2 bases and J by 5 bases, leaving 13 bases between them. The germline CDR1 and CDR2 sequences are SGHNT and YYREEE (reference sequence). This CDR3 is 14 amino acids long. The DNA for the CDR3 is TGTGCCAGCAGCTTAAGATGGGGCGCTGAGACCCAGTACTTC. This codes for CASSLRWGAETQYF.

This clone was recorded only once. For the CDR3, the DNA is TGTGCCAGCAGCTCCCAGGGGGTGACAGCTGGGGCCAACGTCCTGACTTTC. This encodes CASSSQGVTAGANVLTF. V and J are TRBV7-9 and TRBJ2-6, with 7 bases aligning to TRBD1. The CDR3 covers 17 residues. Germline lookup yields CDR1 SEHNR and CDR2 FQNEAQ (reference sequence). The junction had 8 bases not matched to a gene; V was cut back by 4 bases and J by 2 bases. Drawing the rest from reference TRBV7-9 and TRBJ2-6, the complete variable domain is DTGVSQNPRHKITKRGQNVTFRCDPISEHNRLYWYRQTLGQGPEFLTYFQNEAQLEKSRLLSDRFSAERPKGSFSTLEIQRTEQGDSAMYLCASSSQGVTAGANVLTFGAGSRLTVL.

The chain links TRBV7-9 to TRBJ2-1, with unresolved D. V lost 1 base and J lost 8, with 15 bases in between. CDR3 size: 15 residues. Per the germline V gene, CDR1 is SEHNR and CDR2 is FQNEAQ (reference sequence). As DNA, the CDR3 is TGTGCCAGCAGCTTAGGACTGCAAACAACCGATGAGCAGTTCTTC. It is translated as CASSLGLQTTDEQFF.

The chain recombines TRBV6-1 with TRBJ2-3; D perhaps matches TRBD1 (7 bases). The germline V gene has CDR1 MNHNS and CDR2 SASEGT. CDR3 length: 17 residues. Trimming pared 2 bases from V and 3 bases from J, leaving 18 bases between. The CDR3 coding sequence is TGTGCCAGCAGTGAACAGGCAGGGGGAGGTTGGACAGATACGCAGTATTTT. The encoded protein is CASSEQAGGGWTDTQYF.

The table lists this clone with a count of one. CDR3 sequence reads: CASSRGGNQPQHF. The CDR3 nucleotides read TGTGCCAGCAGCCGAGGTGGCAATCAGCCCCAGCATTTT. V gene TRBV27 combines with J gene TRBJ1-5; D gene uncertain. The germline CDR1 and CDR2 sequences are MNHEY and SMNVEV (reference sequence). The V and J ends lost 6 bases and 2 bases respectively, with 8 bases between them. This CDR3 has 13 residues.